Shown below are 27 T cell receptor beta chains from a single sample sequenced in a study of cytomegalovirus exposure and HLA in healthy donors. Amplification used 60 Vbeta primers and 13 Jbeta primers. TCRdb's table, derived via immunoSEQ multiplex PCR, lists solely in-frame clones and lacks some. Here the sample spans about 160,000 clones, roughly 80% being singletons. The sample was PBMCs. All receptors come from a male donor in good health and CMV-seropositive.

V usage is TRBV6-6 and J usage is TRBJ2-3, with TRBD2 matching over 7 bases. Germline CDR1 MNHNY, CDR2 SVGAGI (reference sequence). This CDR3 has 16 amino acids. After removal of 0 bases from V and 2 bases from J, the junction contained 5 bases not matched to a gene. CDR3 nucleotides: TGTGCCAGCAGTTACTCGGCGCGGGAGCCCACAGATACGCAGTATTTT. Amino acids: CASSYSAREPTDTQYF.

The chain combines TRBV5-6 with TRBJ1-2, with 7 bases that match TRBD1. V dropped 2 bases and J dropped 2; count of bases not matched to a gene: 3. The CDR3 has 14 residues. Per the germline V gene, CDR1 is SGHDT and CDR2 is YYEEEE. CDR3 coding DNA: TGTGCCAGCAGCTTTTTGGACAGGAACTATGGCTACACCTTC. Protein sequence: CASSFLDRNYGYTF.

The chain links TRBV7-6 to TRBJ2-2; no definite D call. The V gene's germline CDR1 is SGHVS and CDR2 FNYEAQ. The CDR3 extends over 14 amino acids. V was trimmed by 1 base and J by 6 bases, leaving 9 bases between them. CDR3 sequence reads: CASSLVGSAGELFF. CDR3 nucleotide sequence: TGTGCCAGCAGCTTAGTCGGCAGCGCCGGGGAGCTGTTTTTT. The full variable domain, completed using reference TRBV7-6 and TRBJ2-2, is GAGVSQSPRYKVTKRGQDVALRCDPISGHVSLYWYRQALGQGPEFLTYFNYEAQQDKSGLPNDRFSAERPEGSISTLTIQRTEQRDSAMYRCASSLVGSAGELFFGEGSRLTVL.

The CDR3 is CASSPTGSHNTEAFF. The DNA of the CDR3 is TGTGCCAGCAGTCCAACAGGGTCCCACAACACTGAAGCTTTCTTT. J is TRBJ1-1 and V is TRBV6-5; D may be TRBD1 (6 bases). Germline assignment: CDR1 MNHEY and CDR2 SVGAGI. The CDR3 covers 15 residues. With 5 bases removed from V and 2 bases from J, the gap between germline ends came to 15 bases.

V is TRBV5-1 and J is TRBJ2-3; no definite D call. CDR3 length: 13 residues. V was cut by 4 bases and J by 6 bases, with 12 bases left in between. Germline CDR1 reads SGHRS; CDR2 reads YFSETQ. The CDR3 sequence: CASSPRVPDTQYF. DNA for the CDR3: TGCGCCAGCAGCCCTCGCGTTCCCGATACGCAGTATTTT.

The V call is TRBV2, the J call TRBJ2-1; maybe TRBD1 (5 bases). Germline V gene lookup returns CDR1 SNHLY and CDR2 FYNNEI. V was cut by 3 bases and J by 5 bases, with 14 bases left in between. The CDR3 runs to 15 residues. The CDR3 coding sequence is TGTGCCAGCAGTGATGGCAGCTTACAGGACAATGAGCAGTTCTTC. Residues: CASSDGSLQDNEQFF.

The V call is TRBV2, the J call TRBJ2-5; D may be TRBD2 (5 bases). V lost 4 bases and J 2 bases, leaving 8 bases between the germline ends. Germline V gene lookup returns CDR1 SNHLY and CDR2 FYNNEI. This CDR3 spans 13 amino acids. The CDR3 bases are TGTGCCAGCAGTGGACGGAGGCAAGAGACCCAGTACTTC. It is translated as CASSGRRQETQYF. Combining the CDR3 with reference TRBV2 and TRBJ2-5 gives the whole variable domain EPEVTQTPSHQVTQMGQEVILRCVPISNHLYFYWYRQILGQKVEFLVSFYNNEISEKSEIFDDQFSVERPDGSNFTLKIRSTKLEDSAMYFCASSGRRQETQYFGPGTRLLVL.

This clone was detected only once. The chain employs TRBV5-6 and TRBJ2-7; 9 nucleotides align to TRBD1. The V gene's germline CDR1 is SGHDT and CDR2 YYEEEE. The CDR3 extends over 15 amino acids. V lost 6 bases, J lost 5 bases, and 12 bases stayed unmatched. CDR3 in DNA: TGTGCCAGCATCAAAACAGGGGGCGGTTCCCACGAGCAGTACTTC. Translated, it gives CASIKTGGGSHEQYF. Filled out from reference TRBV5-6 and TRBJ2-7, the complete variable domain reads DAGVTQSPTHLIKTRGQQVTLRCSPKSGHDTVSWYQQALGQGPQFIFQYYEEEERQRGNFPDRFSGHQFPNYSSELNVNALLLGDSALYLCASIKTGGGSHEQYFGPGTRLTVT.

The genes are TRBV30 and TRBJ2-5, with D possibly matching TRBD1 (5 bases). Germline lookup yields CDR1 GTSNPN and CDR2 SVGIG (reference sequence). The CDR3 length is 13 residues. Trimming took off 6 bases at V and 3 bases at J, with 14 bases between the two ends. The DNA of the CDR3 is TGTGCCTGCCACGACAGAACGAAAGAGACCCAGTACTTC. Encoded protein: CACHDRTKETQYF.

This clone was observed a single time. The chain combines TRBV9 with TRBJ1-1; possibly TRBD1 for D (6 bases). CDR1 and CDR2 (germline): SGDLS, YYNGEE. V lost 4 bases to trimming and J lost 4 bases, with 14 bases between them. CDR3 length equals 14 residues. The CDR3 sequence is CASSTRLGATEAFF. CDR3 in DNA: TGTGCCAGCAGCACGAGACTGGGGGCCACTGAAGCTTTCTTT. The variable domain in full, with the rest retrieved from reference TRBV9 and TRBJ1-1, is DSGVTQTPKHLITATGQRVTLRCSPRSGDLSVYWYQQSLDQGLQFLIQYYNGEERAKGNILERFSAQQFPDLHSELNLSSLELGDSALYFCASSTRLGATEAFFGQGTRLTVV.

This sequence joins TRBV5-6 and TRBJ1-4, with TRBD1 matching 7 bases. The CDR3 is 15 residues long. Germline V CDR1 and CDR2: SGHDT, YYEEEE. V shed 4 bases and J 5 bases; nucleotides not matched to a gene: 8. CDR3 sequence (DNA): TGTGCCAGCAGCCATAGACAGGGCTGGAATGAAAAACTGTTTTTT. As protein: CASSHRQGWNEKLFF.

V usage is TRBV7-3 and J usage is TRBJ1-1; 10 nucleotides align to TRBD1. With 4 bases clipped from V and 6 bases from J, the junction kept 11 bases outside the gene matches. In germline, CDR1 is SGHTA, CDR2 FQGTGA. The CDR3 consists of 16 residues. The CDR3 is CASSSILDRGDPEAFF. Written as DNA, the CDR3 is TGTGCCAGCAGCTCAATCCTGGACAGGGGGGATCCTGAAGCTTTCTTT.

This clone came up once. The chain employs TRBV19 and TRBJ2-5; D is ambiguous. The germline V gene has CDR1 LNHDA and CDR2 SQIVND (reference sequence). V was shortened by 3 bases and J by 1 base, with 6 bases between the two germline ends. The CDR3 covers 13 residues. The DNA of the CDR3 is TGTGCCAGTAGTATCAGTTTCCAAGAGACCCAGTACTTC. It codes for CASSISFQETQYF.

The V gene is TRBV7-2, the J gene TRBJ1-5; a weak D match, TRBD1 (5 bases). The germline CDR1 and CDR2 sequences are SGHTA and FQGNSA. V lost 3 bases and J 0 bases, leaving 9 bases between the germline ends. This CDR3 is built from 15 residues. CDR3 in DNA: TGTGCCAGCAGCTTGAGGGGAGGTAGCAATCAGCCCCAGCATTTT. Translated, it gives CASSLRGGSNQPQHF.

This sequence joins TRBV11-2 and TRBJ2-3, with D unresolved. The CDR3 is 13 residues long. Germline-derived CDR1 and CDR2 are SGHAT and FQNNGV. Trimming cost V 0 bases and J 5 bases, with 6 bases left between them. The CDR3 loop reads CASSLELRDTQYF. As DNA, the CDR3 is TGTGCCAGCAGCTTAGAGCTCAGAGATACGCAGTATTTT.

This clone showed up just a few times. The chain employs TRBV7-2 and TRBJ2-7; TRBD1 might be the D (6 bases). The CDR3 sequence is 13 residues long. Germline values: CDR1 SGHTA, CDR2 FQGNSA. V was shortened by 10 bases and J by 3 bases, with 16 bases between the two germline ends. As DNA, the CDR3 is TGTGCCACCTCAACAGGGAACAACTACGAGCAGTACTTC. It translates to CATSTGNNYEQYF.

This chain links TRBV19 with TRBJ2-1, with 7 bases lining up with TRBD2. This CDR3 is built from 15 residues. Germline lookup yields CDR1 LNHDA and CDR2 SQIVND (reference sequence). Trimming took 7 bases from V and 7 from J; bases not matched to a gene: 13. CDR3 DNA sequence: TGTGCCAGTAAAAGCTATCGGGAGGCGGCAAATGAGCAGTTCTTC. It encodes CASKSYREAANEQFF.

J is TRBJ2-1 and V is TRBV28; 13 bases are a match to TRBD2. Germline CDR1 reads MDHEN; CDR2 reads SYDVKM. The V segment lost 6 bases and the J segment 7 bases; nucleotides outside the gene matches: 6. The CDR3 contains 15 residues. The DNA for the CDR3 is TGTGCCAGCAGGTTCGGACTAGCGGGAGTAAATGAGCAGTTCTTC. Its translation: CASRFGLAGVNEQFF.

This clone was seen a handful of times. The V gene is TRBV6-1, the J gene TRBJ1-5; no clear D. CDR1 is MNHNS and CDR2 is SASEGT in the germline V gene. This CDR3 region has 13 residues. Trimming stripped 2 bases from V and 4 bases from J, with 6 bases between. CDR3 in amino acids: CASSEQRNQPQHF. The CDR3 nucleotides read TGTGCCAGCAGTGAACAGAGGAATCAGCCCCAGCATTTT.

The J gene is TRBJ2-7, the V gene TRBV27, with TRBD2 identical over 8 bases. The CDR3 loop spans 14 amino acids. The trim removed 6 bases at V and 3 bases at J, leaving 7 bases unmatched. From germline, CDR1 is MNHEY and CDR2 SMNVEV (reference sequence). CDR3 nucleotides: TGTGCCAGCAGATATAGCGGGACTCTCTACGAGCAGTACTTC. This codes for CASRYSGTLYEQYF.

V usage is TRBV23-1 and J usage is TRBJ2-7; D not resolved. TRBV23-1 is an ORF, and what it does is uncertain. With 4 bases removed from V and 4 bases from J, the gap between germline ends came to 5 bases. The CDR3 is 11 amino acids. The DNA of the CDR3 is TGCGCCAGCAGTCCTGAGTACGAGCAGTACTTC. It yields the protein CASSPEYEQYF.

This clone was observed a handful of times. V gene TRBV9 combines with J gene TRBJ2-3; 7 bases are a match to TRBD2. In germline, CDR1 is SGDLS, CDR2 YYNGEE. Trimming removed 0 bases from V and 3 bases from J; junction bases left unmatched: 4. This CDR3 is built from 15 residues. CDR3 nucleotides: TGTGCCAGCAGCGTAGCGGGAGGATGGACAGATACGCAGTATTTT. It codes for CASSVAGGWTDTQYF. Full variable domain (remainder filled in from reference TRBV9 and TRBJ2-3): DSGVTQTPKHLITATGQRVTLRCSPRSGDLSVYWYQQSLDQGLQFLIQYYNGEERAKGNILERFSAQQFPDLHSELNLSSLELGDSALYFCASSVAGGWTDTQYFGPGTRLTVL.

The V call is TRBV9, the J call TRBJ2-7; TRBD2 matches at 9 bases. Trimming at V came to 0 bases and at J to 2 bases, leaving 6 bases not matched to a gene. The CDR3 loop spans 16 amino acids. Germline loops: CDR1 SGDLS, CDR2 YYNGEE. The CDR3 loop is CASSVDVSGGTYEQYF. CDR3 coding DNA: TGTGCCAGCAGCGTAGACGTTAGCGGGGGAACCTACGAGCAGTACTTC.

CDR3 sequence: CATSRGKRDRDEQYF. CDR3 bases: TGTGCCACCAGCAGGGGAAAGCGGGATCGGGACGAGCAGTACTTC. The chain is built from TRBV15 and TRBJ2-7; TRBD2 matches at 7 bases. The germline CDR1 and CDR2 sequences are LNHNV and YYDKDF (reference sequence). Unmatched junction bases numbered 10, after V lost 3 bases and J lost 5 bases. This CDR3 is built from 15 residues.

This clone was seen a few times. V usage is TRBV27 and J usage is TRBJ1-1; TRBD1 is a possible D gene (6 bases). The length of the CDR3 is 16 residues. The germline gives CDR1 MNHEY, CDR2 SMNVEV (reference sequence). V lost 5 bases and J lost 4, with 20 bases in between. The CDR3, as DNA: TGTGCCAGCAGTCCCCCCATACAGGGTAAAGGCACTGAAGCTTTCTTT. Its protein is CASSPPIQGKGTEAFF.

The rearrangement links TRBV12-5 to TRBJ2-1; D perhaps matches TRBD1 (6 bases). The CDR3 has 14 residues. Trimming removed 1 base at V and 8 bases at J, with 12 bases between. CDR1 and CDR2 from the germline V gene are LGHNT and FRNRAP. The CDR3 is CASGLGQVGDEQFF. As DNA, the CDR3 is TGTGCTAGTGGTTTGGGACAGGTCGGCGATGAGCAGTTCTTC.

J is TRBJ2-7 and V is TRBV5-1; TRBD2 matches 9 bases. V was pared by 6 bases and J by 1 base, with 11 bases of the junction left unmatched. This CDR3 is built from 16 residues. Germline lookup yields CDR1 SGHRS and CDR2 YFSETQ. The CDR3 sequence: CASNSGGSGSSYEQYF. In nucleotides, the CDR3 is TGCGCCAGCAACTCGGGTGGTAGCGGGAGTTCCTACGAGCAGTACTTC.